This TCR beta chain was recovered during a study of blood T cell repertoires in COVID-19. This CDR3 contains 14 residues. Germline V gene data show CDR1 as MNHEY and CDR2 as SVGAGI. Trimming cost V 5 bases and J 4 bases; bases outside gene matches: 5. The table lists this clone with a count of one. Methods used by the authors: Quantification of nucleated cells was approximated via reference gene primer amplification. Libraries were prepared by immunoSEQ multiplex PCR; TCRdb keeps only in-frame clonotypes and omits some of them. D and trimming come from the DNA, and the V and J calls and clone size come from that table. The table has more than 85,000 clones, around 86% seen once; the top ten hold 37%.

The rearrangement joins TRBV6-5 to TRBJ2-3; the match to TRBD1 covers 8 bases. The sequenced material came from peripheral blood. The receptor was derived from an elderly man with acute or convalescent COVID-19. The CDR3 is CASSRDRSADTQYF. In DNA form, the CDR3 reads TGTGCCAGCAGTCGGGACAGGTCAGCAGATACGCAGTATTTT.